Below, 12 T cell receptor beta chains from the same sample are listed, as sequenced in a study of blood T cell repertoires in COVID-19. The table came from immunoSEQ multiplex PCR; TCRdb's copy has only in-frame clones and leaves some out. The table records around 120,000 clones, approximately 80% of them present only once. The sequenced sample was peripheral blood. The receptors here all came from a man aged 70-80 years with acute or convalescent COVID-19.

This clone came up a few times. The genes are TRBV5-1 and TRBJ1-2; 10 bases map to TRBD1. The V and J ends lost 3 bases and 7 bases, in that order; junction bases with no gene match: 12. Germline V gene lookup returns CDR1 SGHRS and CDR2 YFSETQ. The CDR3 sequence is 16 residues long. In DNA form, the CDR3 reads TGCGCCAGCAGCTGGACAGGGGGGGCTGGAAGTGTTGGCTACACCTTC. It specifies CASSWTGGAGSVGYTF.

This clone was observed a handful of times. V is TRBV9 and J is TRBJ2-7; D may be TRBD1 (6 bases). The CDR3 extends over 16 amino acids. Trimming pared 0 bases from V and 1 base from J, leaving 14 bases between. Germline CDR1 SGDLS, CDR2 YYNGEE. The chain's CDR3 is CASSVGVGQGSYEQYF. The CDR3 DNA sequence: TGTGCCAGCAGCGTAGGGGTCGGGCAGGGGTCCTACGAGCAGTACTTC.

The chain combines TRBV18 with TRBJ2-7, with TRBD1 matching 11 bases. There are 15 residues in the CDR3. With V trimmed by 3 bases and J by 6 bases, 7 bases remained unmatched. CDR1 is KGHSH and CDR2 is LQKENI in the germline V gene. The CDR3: CASSPTGTGGSEQYF. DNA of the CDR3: TGTGCCAGCTCACCCACCGGGACAGGGGGGAGCGAGCAGTACTTC.

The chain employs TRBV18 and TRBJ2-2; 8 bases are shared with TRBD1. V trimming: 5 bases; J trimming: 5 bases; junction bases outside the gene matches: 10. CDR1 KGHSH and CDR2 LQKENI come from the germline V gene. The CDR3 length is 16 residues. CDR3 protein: CASSGQGPPGTGELFF. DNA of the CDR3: TGTGCCAGCTCAGGACAGGGCCCTCCGGGTACCGGGGAGCTGTTTTTT.

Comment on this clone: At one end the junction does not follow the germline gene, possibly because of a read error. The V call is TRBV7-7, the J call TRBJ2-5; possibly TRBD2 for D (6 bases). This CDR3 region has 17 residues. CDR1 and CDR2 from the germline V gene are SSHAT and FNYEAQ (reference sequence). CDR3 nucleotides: TGTGCTAGCAGCTTAGCTCCCCTACCGGGGGTCCAAGAGACCCAGTACTTC. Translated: CASSLAPLPGVQETQYF.

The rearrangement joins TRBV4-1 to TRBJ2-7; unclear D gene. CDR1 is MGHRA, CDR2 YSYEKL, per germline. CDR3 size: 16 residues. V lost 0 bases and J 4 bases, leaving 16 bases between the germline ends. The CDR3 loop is CASSQDWRSPPYEQYF. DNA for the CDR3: TGCGCCAGCAGCCAAGATTGGCGGTCTCCGCCTTACGAGCAGTACTTC.

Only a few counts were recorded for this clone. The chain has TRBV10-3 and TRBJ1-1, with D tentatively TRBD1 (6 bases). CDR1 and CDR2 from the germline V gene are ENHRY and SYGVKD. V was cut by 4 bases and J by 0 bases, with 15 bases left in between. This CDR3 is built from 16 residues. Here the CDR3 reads CAISVSGAYMNTEAFF. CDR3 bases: TGTGCCATCAGTGTTTCAGGGGCGTATATGAACACTGAAGCTTTCTTT.

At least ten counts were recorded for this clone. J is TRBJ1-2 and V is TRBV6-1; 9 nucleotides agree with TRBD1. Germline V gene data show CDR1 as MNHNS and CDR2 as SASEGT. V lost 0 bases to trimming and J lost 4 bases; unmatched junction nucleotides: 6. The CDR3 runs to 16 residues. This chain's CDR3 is CASSEAGTGLPYGYTF. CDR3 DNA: TGTGCCAGCAGTGAAGCGGGGACAGGGCTGCCCTATGGCTACACCTTC.

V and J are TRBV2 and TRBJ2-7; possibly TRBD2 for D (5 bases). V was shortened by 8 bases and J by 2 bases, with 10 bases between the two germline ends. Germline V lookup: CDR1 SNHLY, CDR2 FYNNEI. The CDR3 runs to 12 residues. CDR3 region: CASLDGAYEQYF. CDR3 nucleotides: TGTGCCAGCCTTGACGGGGCCTACGAGCAGTACTTC.

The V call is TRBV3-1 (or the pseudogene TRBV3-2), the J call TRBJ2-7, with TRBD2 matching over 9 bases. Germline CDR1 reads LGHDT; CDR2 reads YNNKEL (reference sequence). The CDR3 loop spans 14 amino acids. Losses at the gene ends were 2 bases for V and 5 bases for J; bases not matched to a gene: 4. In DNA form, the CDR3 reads TGTGCCAGCAGCCAAAGTAGCGGGGGCCACGAGCAGTACTTC. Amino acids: CASSQSSGGHEQYF.

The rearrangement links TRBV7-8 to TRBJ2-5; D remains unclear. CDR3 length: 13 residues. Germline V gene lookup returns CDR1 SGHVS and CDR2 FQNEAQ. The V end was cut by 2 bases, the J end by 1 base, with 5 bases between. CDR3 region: CASSLLLQETQYF. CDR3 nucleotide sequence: TGTGCCAGCAGCTTACTCCTCCAAGAGACCCAGTACTTC.

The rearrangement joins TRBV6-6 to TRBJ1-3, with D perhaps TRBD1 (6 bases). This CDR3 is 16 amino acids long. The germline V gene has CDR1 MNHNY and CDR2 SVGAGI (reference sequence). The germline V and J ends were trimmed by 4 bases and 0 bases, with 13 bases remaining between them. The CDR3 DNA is TGTGCCAGCAGTTTCTACAGGGAAATCTCTGGAAACACCATATATTTT. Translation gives CASSFYREISGNTIYF.